Listed below are T cell receptor beta chains from one sample, sequenced in a study of blood T cell repertoires in COVID-19. Clones were sequenced by immunoSEQ multiplex PCR, and TCRdb holds only the in-frame ones, with some missing. The sample yields around 40,000 clones, about four fifths seen once. Sample: peripheral blood. The receptors derive from a woman older than 75 with active or convalescent COVID-19. CDR3s include the opening cysteine and the closing phenylalanine or tryptophan. A D gene is named only where the DNA matches it firmly. Clone size is given for some rows only: seen once, a few or many times, or a class if the clone is expanded.

j_call v_call d_call clone_size cdr3_nt cdr3_aa
TRBJ2-1 TRBV28 TRBD2 - TGTGCCAGCACCCAACCGGGACTAGCGGGGAATGAGCAGTTCTTC CASTQPGLAGNEQFF
TRBJ1-1 TRBV5-1 TRBD1 - TGCGCCAGCAGCGGAGAGGGACAGCCGAACACTGAAGCTTTCTTT CASSGEGQPNTEAFF
TRBJ1-5 TRBV28 - - TGTGCCAGCAGTGGCCCGAGGTTAAATCAGCCCCAGCATTTT CASSGPRLNQPQHF
TRBJ1-6 TRBV5-4 - - TGTGCCAGCAGCTTGGCCGGGAGACCCGGCTTACCCCTCCACTTT CASSLAGRPGLPLHF
TRBJ1-5 TRBV28 - - TGTGCCAGCGGAGTCGGGTTTTCGGTCAATCAGCCCCAGCATTTT CASGVGFSVNQPQHF
TRBJ1-3 TRBV7-2 - - TGTGCCAGCAGGAGAGGGTTTTCGGGAAACACCATATATTTT CASRRGFSGNTIYF
TRBJ2-3 TRBV19 TRBD2 - TGTGCCAGTAGCAGACTAGCGGGAGAGGGAGTGAGGCAGTATTTT CASSRLAGEGVRQYF
TRBJ1-1 TRBV18 - - TGTGCCAGCTCACCACCCGCAGGGCTGGACACTGAAGCTTTCTTT CASSPPAGLDTEAFF
TRBJ1-2 TRBV19 - - TGTGCCAGTAGTATAGGAGGTGTCTATGGCTACACCTTC CASSIGGVYGYTF
TRBJ1-2 TRBV19 - - TGTGCCAGTAGTCTACTGGACACCTATGGCTACACCTTC CASSLLDTYGYTF
TRBJ1-1 TRBV30 - - TGTGCCTGGAGCGGCGGGGTTGTGCGGACTGAAGCTTTCTTT CAWSGGVVRTEAFF
TRBJ2-1 TRBV3-1/TRBV3-2 - - TGTGCCAGCAGCCAAGATTCACTACCCTACAATGAGCAGTTCTTC CASSQDSLPYNEQFF
TRBJ1-2 TRBV9 - few TGTGCCAGCAGCGTTGTTATAGGGGATGGCTACACCTTC CASSVVIGDGYTF
TRBJ1-2 TRBV4-3 - - TGCGCCAGCAGCCAAGGGCCAGATAACTATGGCTACACCTTC CASSQGPDNYGYTF
TRBJ2-1 TRBV30 TRBD2 - TGTGCCTGGAGTGTACCGGGGGCTAGCGGGAGTTGGGGCGGAGAGCAGTTCTTC CAWSVPGASGSWGGEQFF
TRBJ1-3 TRBV28 TRBD1 - TGTGCCAGCAGTTTACACATGTGGGGGACAGGGACGTCCGGAAACACCATATATTTT CASSLHMWGTGTSGNTIYF
TRBJ1-1 TRBV6-2/TRBV6-3 TRBD1 - TGTGCCAGCAGCCGACAGGGATCAATGAACACTGAAGCTTTCTTT CASSRQGSMNTEAFF
TRBJ2-1 TRBV5-1 - - TGCGCCAGCAGCTCCGGACAGGGAGGGGGTCCGAATGAGCAGTTCTTC CASSSGQGGGPNEQFF
TRBJ1-4 TRBV28 - - TGTGCCAGCTATAGGGAGGGACTTGAAAAACTGTTTTTT CASYREGLEKLFF
TRBJ1-5 TRBV4-2 - - TGTGCCAGCAGCCAAGAAGGAGCAGGGAACAATCAGCCCCAGCATTTT CASSQEGAGNNQPQHF
TRBJ1-6 TRBV28 TRBD1 - TGTGCCAGCAGTTCAAGGGACAGGGGGCCTTGGGCCCTCCACTTT CASSSRDRGPWALHF
TRBJ1-1 TRBV6-4 - - TGTGCCAGCAGTGACTCGAGCTTCAGTGGGAGGGGAACTGAAGCTTTCTTT CASSDSSFSGRGTEAFF
TRBJ1-2 TRBV6-2/TRBV6-3 - few TGTGCCAGCAGTTACGGCCAGGCATCGCTGTGGTATGGCTACACCTTC CASSYGQASLWYGYTF
TRBJ1-2 TRBV28 TRBD1 - TGTGCCAGCAGGCCCAGGGGGCCTAACTATGGCTACACCTTC CASRPRGPNYGYTF
TRBJ2-7 TRBV10-2 - - TGCGCCAGCTCCGCCCTTGAGGTTTCCTACGAGCAGTACTTC CASSALEVSYEQYF
TRBJ1-2 TRBV7-6 TRBD1 - TGTGCCAGCAGTCCCGGGACAGGCGACTATGGCTACACCTTC CASSPGTGDYGYTF
TRBJ1-2 TRBV30 - - TGTGCCTGGGGGGGGCCGGGACTCTCCGTGAACTACACCTTC CAWGGPGLSVNYTF
TRBJ1-5 TRBV15 - - TGTGCCACCAGCAGAAACCGGGGGCCCCAGCATTTT CATSRNRGPQHF
TRBJ1-2 TRBV19 TRBD1 - TGTGCCAGTAGGACCGGACAGGGGTTTAACTATGGCTACACCTTC CASRTGQGFNYGYTF
TRBJ2-3 TRBV13 - - TGTGCCAGCAGCCGCACGGAGTCAGATTCGGGCACAGATACGCAGTATTTT CASSRTESDSGTDTQYF
TRBJ1-4 TRBV5-1 - once TGCGCCAGCAGCTCAACAGGGCCCAATGAAAAACTGTTTTTT CASSSTGPNEKLFF
TRBJ1-1 TRBV6-2/TRBV6-3 - once TGTGCCAGCAGTTACTCGACAAGAGGGCGGTTGCTGAACACTGAAGCTTTCTTT CASSYSTRGRLLNTEAFF
TRBJ1-5 TRBV28 - - TGTGCCAGCATTGCAGGGTATCAGCCCCAGCATTTT CASIAGYQPQHF
TRBJ1-1 TRBV11-2 - - TGTGCCAGCAGCTTGAAACAGGGAACGGCTGAAGCTTTCTTT CASSLKQGTAEAFF
TRBJ2-1 TRBV7-2 - once TGTGCCAGCAGCTTAGGCAGAAACAATGAGCAGTTCTTC CASSLGRNNEQFF
TRBJ1-4 TRBV9 - few TGTGCCAGCAGCGGAGGCCCAGGGAACGAAAAACTGTTTTTT CASSGGPGNEKLFF
TRBJ1-1 TRBV18 - - TGTGCCAGCTCCGAACAGGGTCTGAACACTGAAGCTTTCTTT CASSEQGLNTEAFF
TRBJ1-5 TRBV12-3/TRBV12-4 TRBD1 few TGTGCCAGCAGTCCGGGACAGTATCAGCCCCAGCATTTT CASSPGQYQPQHF
TRBJ1-5 TRBV18 - - TGTGCCAGCTCACCACCGGGGGGGCGCGGCAATCAGCCCCAGCATTTT CASSPPGGRGNQPQHF
TRBJ2-4 TRBV7-2 - once TGTGCCAGCAGCTCCGGGACATTTGCGGACATTCAGTACTTC CASSSGTFADIQYF
TRBJ2-5 TRBV29-1 - - TGCAGCGTCGGATACCGGGCGGGGACCCAGTACTTC CSVGYRAGTQYF
TRBJ2-2 TRBV7-9 - - TGTGCCAGCAGCCGACAGGGAGGCACCGGGGAGCTGTTTTTT CASSRQGGTGELFF
TRBJ2-1 TRBV9 - - TGTGCCAGCAGCGGTAGCGGTTACAATGAGCAGTTCTTC CASSGSGYNEQFF
TRBJ2-1 TRBV28 - - TGTGCCAGCAGTCGAGACAGGAATGAGCAGTTCTTC CASSRDRNEQFF
TRBJ1-2 TRBV28 - - TGTGCCAGCAGTTTATACCTGGGGGCAGGTGGCTACACCTTC CASSLYLGAGGYTF
TRBJ2-5 TRBV9 - - TGTGCCAGCAGCAATTGGGGCAGCCCAAGTGAGACCCAGTACTTC CASSNWGSPSETQYF
TRBJ1-1 TRBV12-3/TRBV12-4 - - TGTGCCAGCAGTCGGCAACAGATCACTGAAGCTTTCTTT CASSRQQITEAFF
TRBJ2-6 TRBV7-3 - - TGTGCCAGCAGCTTAAACGCACAGGGAGTTGGGGCCAACGTCCTGACTTTC CASSLNAQGVGANVLTF
TRBJ1-1 TRBV28 - - TGTGCCAGCAGGCAATGGGGTCGGGAGACTGAAGCTTTCTTT CASRQWGRETEAFF
TRBJ2-5 TRBV2 - - TGTGCCAGCAGCGGCGGCCAAGAGACCCAGTACTTC CASSGGQETQYF
TRBJ1-3 TRBV19 TRBD1 - TGTGCCAGTAGTATCCGGGACAGCGGACGATCTGGAAACACCATATATTTT CASSIRDSGRSGNTIYF
TRBJ2-3 TRBV19 TRBD1 - TGTGCCAGTAGAAAGCTTACTCGGACAGGGTCTAGCACAGATACGCAGTATTTT CASRKLTRTGSSTDTQYF
TRBJ1-2 TRBV27 TRBD1 - TGTGCCAGCAGTCCAAGGGGGCTCGACGGCTACACCTTC CASSPRGLDGYTF
TRBJ2-7 TRBV3-1/TRBV3-2 - few TGTGCCAGCAGCCAGAACACTAAGAAGTACTTC CASSQNTKKYF
TRBJ2-2 TRBV30 - - TGTGCCTGGAGTACCAGCGGGCCCGGGGAGCTGTTTTTT CAWSTSGPGELFF
TRBJ2-5 TRBV7-9 TRBD1 many TGTGCCAGCAGCTTATCCGGGACAGACCAAGAGACCCAGTACTTC CASSLSGTDQETQYF
TRBJ2-1 TRBV7-2 TRBD2 - TGTGCCAGCAGCACCCGACTAGCGGGAACGTCGTTTAGTAATGAGCAGTTCTTC CASSTRLAGTSFSNEQFF
TRBJ2-3 TRBV18 - - TGTGCCAGCTCCACTTCTAGCACAGATACGCAGTATTTT CASSTSSTDTQYF
TRBJ2-3 TRBV7-9 TRBD2 - TGTGCCAGCAGCCTAGGTTGGAGCGGGAGGAGGCGGGGAGATACGCAGTATTTT CASSLGWSGRRRGDTQYF